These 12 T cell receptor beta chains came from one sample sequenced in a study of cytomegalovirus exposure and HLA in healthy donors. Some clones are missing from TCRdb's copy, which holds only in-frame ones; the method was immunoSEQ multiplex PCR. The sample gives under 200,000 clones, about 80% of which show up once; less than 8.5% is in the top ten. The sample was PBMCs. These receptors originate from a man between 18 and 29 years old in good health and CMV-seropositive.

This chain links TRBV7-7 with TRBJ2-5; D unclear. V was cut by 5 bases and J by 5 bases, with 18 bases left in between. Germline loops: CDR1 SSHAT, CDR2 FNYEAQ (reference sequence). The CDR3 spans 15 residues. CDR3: CASSPGRASAETQYF. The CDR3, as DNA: TGTGCCAGCAGCCCTGGTCGAGCCTCTGCGGAGACCCAGTACTTC. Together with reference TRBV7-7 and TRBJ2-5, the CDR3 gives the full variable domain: GAGVSQSPRYKVTKRGQDVTLRCDPISSHATLYWYQQALGQGPEFLTYFNYEAQPDKSGLPSDRFSAERPEGSISTLTIQRTEQRDSAMYRCASSPGRASAETQYFGPGTRLLVL.

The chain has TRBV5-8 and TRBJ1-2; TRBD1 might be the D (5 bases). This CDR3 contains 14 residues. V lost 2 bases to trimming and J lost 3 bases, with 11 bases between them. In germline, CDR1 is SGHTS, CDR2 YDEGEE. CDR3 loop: CASSFRQLDYGYTF. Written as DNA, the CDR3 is TGTGCCAGCAGCTTTAGACAGCTTGACTATGGCTACACCTTC.

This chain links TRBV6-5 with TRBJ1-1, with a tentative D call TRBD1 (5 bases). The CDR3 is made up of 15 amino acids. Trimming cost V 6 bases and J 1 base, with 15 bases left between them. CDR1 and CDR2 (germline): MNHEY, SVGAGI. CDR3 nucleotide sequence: TGTGCCAGCAGCCCAAGACAGATCTCGAACACTGAAGCTTTCTTT. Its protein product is CASSPRQISNTEAFF.

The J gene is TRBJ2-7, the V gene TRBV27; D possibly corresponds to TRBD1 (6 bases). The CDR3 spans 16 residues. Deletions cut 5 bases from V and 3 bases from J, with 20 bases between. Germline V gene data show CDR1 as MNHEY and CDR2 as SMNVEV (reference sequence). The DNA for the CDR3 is TGTGCCAGCAGTCCTCAGGGGCCCTCCTTGGGCTACGAGCAGTACTTC. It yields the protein CASSPQGPSLGYEQYF.

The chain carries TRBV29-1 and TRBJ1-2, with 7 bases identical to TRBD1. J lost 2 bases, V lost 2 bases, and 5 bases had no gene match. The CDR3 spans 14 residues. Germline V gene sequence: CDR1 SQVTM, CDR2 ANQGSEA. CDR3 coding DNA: TGCAGCGTTGAATCGGGGGACAGAAACTATGGCTACACCTTC. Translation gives CSVESGDRNYGYTF.

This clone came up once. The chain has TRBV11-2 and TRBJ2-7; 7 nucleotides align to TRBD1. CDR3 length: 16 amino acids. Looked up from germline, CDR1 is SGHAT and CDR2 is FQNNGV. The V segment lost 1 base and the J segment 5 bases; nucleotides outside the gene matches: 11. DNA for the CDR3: TGTGCCAGCAGCTTAGTAGCGACAGGGTTCGTCCACGAGCAGTACTTC. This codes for CASSLVATGFVHEQYF.

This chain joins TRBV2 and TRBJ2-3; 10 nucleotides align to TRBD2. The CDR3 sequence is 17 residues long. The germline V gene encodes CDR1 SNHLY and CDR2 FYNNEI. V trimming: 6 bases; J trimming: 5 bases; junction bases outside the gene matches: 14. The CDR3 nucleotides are TGTGCCAGCAGGCAGAGGGTAGCGGGAGGTCTGGGAGATACGCAGTATTTT. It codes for CASRQRVAGGLGDTQYF.

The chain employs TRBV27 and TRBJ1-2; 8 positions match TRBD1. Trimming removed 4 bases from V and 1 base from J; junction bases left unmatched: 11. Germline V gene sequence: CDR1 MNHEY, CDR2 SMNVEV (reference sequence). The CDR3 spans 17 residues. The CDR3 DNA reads TGTGCCAGCAGTTCGTATTCCGGGACAGGTCTTAACTATGGCTACACCTTC. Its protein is CASSSYSGTGLNYGYTF.

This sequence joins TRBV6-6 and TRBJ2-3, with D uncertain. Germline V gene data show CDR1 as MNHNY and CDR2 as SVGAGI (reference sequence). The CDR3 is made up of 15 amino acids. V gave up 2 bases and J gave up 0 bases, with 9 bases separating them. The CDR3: CASSYNPSSTDTQYF. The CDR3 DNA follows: TGTGCCAGCAGTTACAACCCTAGTAGCACAGATACGCAGTATTTT.

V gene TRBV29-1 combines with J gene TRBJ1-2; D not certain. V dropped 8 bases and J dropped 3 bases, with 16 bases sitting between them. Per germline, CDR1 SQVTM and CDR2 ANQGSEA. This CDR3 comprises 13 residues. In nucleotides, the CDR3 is TGCAGCCTAAGATCTTTATTGGACTATGGCTACACCTTC. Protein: CSLRSLLDYGYTF.

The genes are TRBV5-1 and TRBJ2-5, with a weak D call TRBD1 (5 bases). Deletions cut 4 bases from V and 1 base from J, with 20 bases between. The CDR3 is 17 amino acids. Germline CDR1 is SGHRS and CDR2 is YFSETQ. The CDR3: CASSAVFADTIQETQYF. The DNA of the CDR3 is TGCGCCAGCAGCGCCGTCTTCGCGGACACCATCCAAGAGACCCAGTACTTC.

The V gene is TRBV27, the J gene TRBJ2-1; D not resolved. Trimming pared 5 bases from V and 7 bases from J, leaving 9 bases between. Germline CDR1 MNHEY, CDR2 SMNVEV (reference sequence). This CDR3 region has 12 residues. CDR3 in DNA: TGTGCCAGCAGTACTATTAGGAATGAGCAGTTCTTC. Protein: CASSTIRNEQFF.